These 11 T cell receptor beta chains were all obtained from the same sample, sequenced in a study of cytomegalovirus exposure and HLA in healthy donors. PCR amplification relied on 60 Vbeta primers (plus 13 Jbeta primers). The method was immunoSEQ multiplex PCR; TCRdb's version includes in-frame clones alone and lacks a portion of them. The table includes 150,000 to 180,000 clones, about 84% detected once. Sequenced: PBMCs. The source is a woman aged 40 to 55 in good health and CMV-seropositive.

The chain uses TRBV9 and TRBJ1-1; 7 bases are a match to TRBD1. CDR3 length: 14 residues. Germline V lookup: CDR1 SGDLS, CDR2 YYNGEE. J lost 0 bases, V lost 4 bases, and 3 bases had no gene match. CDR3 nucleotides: TGTGCCAGCAGCCCGGGACAGCTGAACACTGAAGCTTTCTTT. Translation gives CASSPGQLNTEAFF.

The CDR3 loop reads CASRDSFMNTEAFF. CDR3 sequence (DNA): TGTGCCAGCAGGGACAGCTTCATGAACACTGAAGCTTTCTTT. This chain connects TRBV2 to TRBJ1-1, with a weak D call TRBD1 (6 bases). Germline loops: CDR1 SNHLY, CDR2 FYNNEI. V lost 6 bases and J lost 0, with 11 bases in between. There are 14 residues in the CDR3.

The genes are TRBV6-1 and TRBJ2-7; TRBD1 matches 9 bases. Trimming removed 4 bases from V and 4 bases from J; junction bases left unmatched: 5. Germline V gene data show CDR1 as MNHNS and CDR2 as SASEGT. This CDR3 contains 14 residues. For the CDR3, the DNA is TGTGCCAGCAGTGGGGACAGGGTCCTTTACGAGCAGTACTTC. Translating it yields CASSGDRVLYEQYF.

The CDR3 loop is CASSSEVAGGPGGEQFF. In DNA form, the CDR3 reads TGTGCCAGCAGCTCCGAGGTAGCGGGAGGGCCTGGCGGTGAGCAGTTCTTC. This rearrangement joins TRBV7-3 to TRBJ2-1; 11 nucleotides line up with TRBD2. This CDR3 is built from 17 residues. Germline CDR1 and CDR2: SGHTA and FQGTGA. V lost 4 bases, J lost 9 bases, and 14 bases stayed unmatched. Together with reference TRBV7-3 and TRBJ2-1, the CDR3 gives the full variable domain: GAGVSQTPSNKVTEKGKYVELRCDPISGHTALYWYRQSLGQGPEFLIYFQGTGAADDSGLPNDRFFAVRPEGSVSTLKIQRTERGDSAVYLCASSSEVAGGPGGEQFFGPGTRLTVL.

The CDR3, as DNA: TGCGCCAGCAGCCCAATGGGACAGAGTCCGTTCGGGGAGCAGTACTTC. Its protein is CASSPMGQSPFGEQYF. The V and J genes are TRBV5-1 and TRBJ2-7; the match to TRBD1 covers 7 bases. V was pared by 4 bases and J by 7 bases, with 17 bases of the junction left unmatched. The germline V gene encodes CDR1 SGHRS and CDR2 YFSETQ. The CDR3 is 16 residues long. Complete variable domain (other parts from reference TRBV5-1 and TRBJ2-7): KAGVTQTPRYLIKTRGQQVTLSCSPISGHRSVSWYQQTPGQGLQFLFEYFSETQRNKGNFPGRFSGRQFSNSRSEMNVSTLELGDSALYLCASSPMGQSPFGEQYFGPGTRLTVT.

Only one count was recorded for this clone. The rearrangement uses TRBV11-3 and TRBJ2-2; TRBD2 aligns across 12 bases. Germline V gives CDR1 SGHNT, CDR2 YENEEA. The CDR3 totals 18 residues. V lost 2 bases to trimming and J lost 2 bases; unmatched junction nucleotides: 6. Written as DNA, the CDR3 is TGTGCCAGCAGCTTAAGTGTACTAGCGGGAGGAAACACCGGGGAGCTGTTTTTT. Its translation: CASSLSVLAGGNTGELFF.

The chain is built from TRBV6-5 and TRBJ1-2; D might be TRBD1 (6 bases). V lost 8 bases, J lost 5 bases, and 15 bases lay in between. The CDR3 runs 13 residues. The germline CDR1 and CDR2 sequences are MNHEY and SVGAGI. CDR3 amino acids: CASGKQGGYGYTF. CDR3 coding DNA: TGTGCCAGCGGGAAACAGGGCGGGTATGGCTACACCTTC.

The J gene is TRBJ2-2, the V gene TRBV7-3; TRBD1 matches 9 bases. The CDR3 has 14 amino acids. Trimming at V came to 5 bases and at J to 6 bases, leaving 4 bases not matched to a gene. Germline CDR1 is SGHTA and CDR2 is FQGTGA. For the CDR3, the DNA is TGTGCCAGCAGCATCACAGGGGGCTCCGGGGAGCTGTTTTTT. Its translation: CASSITGGSGELFF.

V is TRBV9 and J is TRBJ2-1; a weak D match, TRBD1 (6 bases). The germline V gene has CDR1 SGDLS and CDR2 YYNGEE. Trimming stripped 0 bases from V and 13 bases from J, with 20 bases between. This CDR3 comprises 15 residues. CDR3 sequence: CASSVAPDRSTFQFF. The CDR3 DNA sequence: TGTGCCAGCAGCGTAGCTCCCGACAGGTCTACGTTCCAGTTCTTC. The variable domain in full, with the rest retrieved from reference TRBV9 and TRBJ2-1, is DSGVTQTPKHLITATGQRVTLRCSPRSGDLSVYWYQQSLDQGLQFLIQYYNGEERAKGNILERFSAQQFPDLHSELNLSSLELGDSALYFCASSVAPDRSTFQFFGPGTRLTVL.

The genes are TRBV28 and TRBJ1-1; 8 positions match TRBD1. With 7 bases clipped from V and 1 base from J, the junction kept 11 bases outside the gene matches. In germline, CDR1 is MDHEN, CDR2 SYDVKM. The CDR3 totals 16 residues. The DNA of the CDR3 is TGTGCCAGCATTCCCCCAGGGGGCAAAGAGAACACTGAAGCTTTCTTT. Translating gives CASIPPGGKENTEAFF.

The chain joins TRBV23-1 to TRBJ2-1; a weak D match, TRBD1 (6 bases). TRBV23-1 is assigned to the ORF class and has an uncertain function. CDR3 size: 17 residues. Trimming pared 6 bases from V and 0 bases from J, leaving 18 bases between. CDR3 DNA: TGCGCCAGCAGCACGGGACACCGAAGGAGCTCCTACAATGAGCAGTTCTTC. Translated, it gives CASSTGHRRSSYNEQFF.